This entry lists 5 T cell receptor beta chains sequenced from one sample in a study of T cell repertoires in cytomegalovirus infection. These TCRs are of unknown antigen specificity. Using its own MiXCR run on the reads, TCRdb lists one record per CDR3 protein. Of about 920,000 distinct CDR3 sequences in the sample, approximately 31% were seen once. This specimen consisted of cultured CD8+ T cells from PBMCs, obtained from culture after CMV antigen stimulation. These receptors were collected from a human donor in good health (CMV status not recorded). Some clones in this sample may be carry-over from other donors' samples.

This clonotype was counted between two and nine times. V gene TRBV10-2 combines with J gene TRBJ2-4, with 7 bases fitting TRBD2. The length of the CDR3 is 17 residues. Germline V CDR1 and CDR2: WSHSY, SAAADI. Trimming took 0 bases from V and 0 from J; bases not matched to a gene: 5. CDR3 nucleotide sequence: TGCGCCAGCAGTGAGTCGATATTAGCGGGAGCCAAAAACATTCAGTACTTC. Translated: CASSESILAGAKNIQYF.

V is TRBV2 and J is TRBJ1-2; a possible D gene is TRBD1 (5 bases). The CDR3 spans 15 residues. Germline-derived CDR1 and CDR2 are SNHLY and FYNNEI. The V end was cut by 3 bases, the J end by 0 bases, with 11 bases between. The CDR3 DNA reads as TGTGCCAGCAGTGAGAGCATAGGGGCTAACTATGGCTACACCTTC. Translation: CASSESIGANYGYTF. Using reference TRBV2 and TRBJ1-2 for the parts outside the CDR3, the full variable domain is EPEVTQTPSHQVTQMGQEVILRCVPISNHLYFYWYRQILGQKVEFLVSFYNNEISEKSEIFDDQFSVERPDGSNFTLKIRSTKLEDSAMYFCASSESIGANYGYTFGSGTRLTVV.

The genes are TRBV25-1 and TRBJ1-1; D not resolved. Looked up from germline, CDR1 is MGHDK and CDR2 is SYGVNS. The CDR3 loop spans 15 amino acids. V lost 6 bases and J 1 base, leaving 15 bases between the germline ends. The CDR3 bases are TGTGCCAGCAGGGGCCGTAGCGGGAGGAACACTGAAGCTTTCTTT. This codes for CASRGRSGRNTEAFF.

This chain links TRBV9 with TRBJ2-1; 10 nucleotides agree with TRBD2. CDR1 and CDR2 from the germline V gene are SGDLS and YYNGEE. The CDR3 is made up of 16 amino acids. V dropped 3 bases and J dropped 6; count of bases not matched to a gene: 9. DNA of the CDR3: TGTGCCAGCAGCGGCCCCGGGAAGCGGGGGGGCAATGAGCAGTTCTTC. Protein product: CASSGPGKRGGNEQFF.

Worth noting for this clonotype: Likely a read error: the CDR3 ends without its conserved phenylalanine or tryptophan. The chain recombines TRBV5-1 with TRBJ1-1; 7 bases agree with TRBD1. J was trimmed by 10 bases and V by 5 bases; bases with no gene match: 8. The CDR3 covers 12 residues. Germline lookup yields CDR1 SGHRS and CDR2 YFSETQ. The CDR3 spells CASREAQGVAFL. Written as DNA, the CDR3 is TGCGCCAGCAGGGAGGCCCAGGGGGTAGCTTTCCTT.